Following are 12 T cell receptor beta chains from one sample sequenced in a study of blood T cell repertoires in COVID-19. Sequencing was performed with immunoSEQ multiplex PCR; in TCRdb, only in-frame clones are kept and a portion is missing. This sample has approximately 280,000 clones, with 85% to 90% found just once. The sequencing sample was made of PBMCs or T cells enriched from blood (not recorded which). The receptors were sampled from a woman younger than 30 with acute COVID-19.

The table lists this clone with a count of one. V usage is TRBV18 and J usage is TRBJ2-1; D remains ambiguous. The CDR3 loop spans 13 amino acids. Trimming left V 3 bases short and J 3 bases short, with 6 bases between. Germline CDR1 KGHSH, CDR2 LQKENI. The CDR3 nucleotides are TGTGCCAGCTCACCTTTAATCTACAATGAGCAGTTCTTC. This codes for CASSPLIYNEQFF. The full variable domain, rest sourced from reference TRBV18 and TRBJ2-1, is NAGVMQNPRHLVRRRGQEARLRCSPMKGHSHVYWYRQLPEEGLKFMVYLQKENIIDESGMPKERFSAEFPKEGPSILRIQQVVRGDSAAYFCASSPLIYNEQFFGPGTRLTVL.

The chain couples TRBV19 to TRBJ1-4; D is undetermined. The CDR3 contains 13 residues. Germline loops: CDR1 LNHDA, CDR2 SQIVND (reference sequence). Trimming cost V 8 bases and J 5 bases, with 12 bases left between them. CDR3 sequence: CASRTGKNEKLFF. The CDR3 nucleotides read TGTGCCAGTCGTACCGGGAAAAATGAAAAACTGTTTTTT. The complete variable domain, with remaining parts taken from reference TRBV19 and TRBJ1-4, reads DGGITQSPKYLFRKEGQNVTLSCEQNLNHDAMYWYRQDPGQGLRLIYYSQIVNDFQKGDIAEGYSVSREKKESFPLTVTSAQKNPTAFYLCASRTGKNEKLFFGSGTQLSVL.

The chain employs TRBV3-1 (or the pseudogene TRBV3-2) and TRBJ1-5, with D perhaps matching TRBD1 (6 bases). Germline V gene lookup returns CDR1 LGHDT and CDR2 YNNKEL (reference sequence). Trimming took off 3 bases at V and 1 base at J, with 10 bases between the two ends. There are 15 residues in the CDR3. CDR3 sequence: CASSHSRGSNQPQHF. In DNA form, the CDR3 reads TGTGCCAGCAGCCACTCGAGGGGGAGCAATCAGCCCCAGCATTTT.

The chain carries TRBV28 and TRBJ1-1; TRBD1 aligns across 10 bases. Per the germline V gene, CDR1 is MDHEN and CDR2 is SYDVKM. CDR3 length: 13 amino acids. V gave up 6 bases and J gave up 9 bases; unmatched junction bases: 7. CDR3 sequence (DNA): TGTGCCAGCAGGGAGGACAGGGGGGCTCAAGCTTTCTTT. It is translated as CASREDRGAQAFF.

This CDR3 is CASSRLASTDTQYF. CDR3 sequence (DNA): TGTGCCAGCTCACGTTTAGCTAGCACAGATACGCAGTATTTT. V gene TRBV18 combines with J gene TRBJ2-3; D is uncertain. This CDR3 spans 14 amino acids. CDR1 is KGHSH and CDR2 is LQKENI in the germline V gene. V was cut by 4 bases and J by 0 bases, with 8 bases left in between. The full variable domain, completed using reference TRBV18 and TRBJ2-3, is NAGVMQNPRHLVRRRGQEARLRCSPMKGHSHVYWYRQLPEEGLKFMVYLQKENIIDESGMPKERFSAEFPKEGPSILRIQQVVRGDSAAYFCASSRLASTDTQYFGPGTRLTVL.

As regards this clone: Other DNA sequences in this sample translate to the same CDR3. This chain uses TRBV7-9 with TRBJ1-2; tentatively, D is TRBD1 (5 bases). CDR3 length: 14 amino acids. Germline loops: CDR1 SEHNR, CDR2 FQNEAQ (reference sequence). V gave up 3 bases and J gave up 3 bases, with 11 bases separating them. CDR3 sequence reads: CASSLTGVDYGYTF. The CDR3 nucleotides read TGTGCCAGCAGCTTGACGGGGGTCGACTATGGCTACACCTTC. Full variable domain (outside the CDR3, taken from reference TRBV7-9 and TRBJ1-2): DTGVSQNPRHKITKRGQNVTFRCDPISEHNRLYWYRQTLGQGPEFLTYFQNEAQLEKSRLLSDRFSAERPKGSFSTLEIQRTEQGDSAMYLCASSLTGVDYGYTFGSGTRLTVV.

CDR3 in amino acids: CASSPTGLNTDTQYF. CDR3 DNA: TGTGCCAGCAGCCCTACGGGACTTAACACAGATACGCAGTATTTT. This chain uses TRBV7-7 with TRBJ2-3; D is possibly TRBD2 (6 bases). Trimming cost V 5 bases and J 2 bases, with 14 bases left between them. The germline V gene has CDR1 SSHAT and CDR2 FNYEAQ (reference sequence). CDR3 length equals 15 residues. The full variable domain, in which reference TRBV7-7 and TRBJ2-3 provide the parts outside the CDR3, is GAGVSQSPRYKVTKRGQDVTLRCDPISSHATLYWYQQALGQGPEFLTYFNYEAQPDKSGLPSDRFSAERPEGSISTLTIQRTEQRDSAMYRCASSPTGLNTDTQYFGPGTRLTVL.

The rearrangement uses TRBV23-1 and TRBJ2-7; D gene uncertain. TRBV23-1 falls under the ORF class, with uncertain function. With 3 bases removed from V and 2 bases from J, the gap between germline ends came to 11 bases. The CDR3 runs 14 residues. DNA for the CDR3: TGCGCCAGCAGTCATCACCCCGGAGCCTACGAGCAGTACTTC. Translated, it gives CASSHHPGAYEQYF.

This clone was counted a single time. V is TRBV28 and J is TRBJ2-3, with D perhaps matching TRBD2 (7 bases). V dropped 3 bases and J dropped 1 base, with 14 bases sitting between them. CDR3 length equals 16 residues. Germline CDR1 MDHEN, CDR2 SYDVKM. CDR3 bases: TGTGCCAGCAGTTTTTTAGGGGAGGGGGGCACAGATACGCAGTATTTT. It is translated as CASSFLGEGGTDTQYF. Together with reference TRBV28 and TRBJ2-3, the CDR3 gives the full variable domain: DVKVTQSSRYLVKRTGEKVFLECVQDMDHENMFWYRQDPGLGLRLIYFSYDVKMKEKGDIPEGYSVSREKKERFSLILESASTNQTSMYLCASSFLGEGGTDTQYFGPGTRLTVL.

The gene calls are TRBV18 and TRBJ1-2; tentatively, D is TRBD1 (6 bases). CDR1 and CDR2 from the germline V gene are KGHSH and LQKENI. CDR3 length: 16 residues. Trimming took off 6 bases at V and 4 bases at J, with 21 bases between the two ends. The CDR3 nucleotides are TGTGCCAGCTCCCTCACCGGGTCAGGGGATGTCTATGGCTACACCTTC. Translation gives CASSLTGSGDVYGYTF. Variable domain in full (rest from reference TRBV18 and TRBJ1-2): NAGVMQNPRHLVRRRGQEARLRCSPMKGHSHVYWYRQLPEEGLKFMVYLQKENIIDESGMPKERFSAEFPKEGPSILRIQQVVRGDSAAYFCASSLTGSGDVYGYTFGSGTRLTVV.

The V and J genes are TRBV18 and TRBJ1-4; D call uncertain. Per germline, CDR1 KGHSH and CDR2 LQKENI. This CDR3 contains 13 residues. With 2 bases removed from V and 8 bases from J, the gap between germline ends came to 9 bases. The CDR3 protein is CASSPGLREKLFF. The CDR3, as DNA: TGTGCCAGCTCACCAGGGTTGAGGGAAAAACTGTTTTTT.

The gene calls are TRBV15 and TRBJ1-4; D perhaps matches TRBD1 (5 bases). Between the trimmed V and J ends, which lost 7 bases and 3 bases, there was a span of 9 bases. The length of the CDR3 is 13 residues. Looked up from germline, CDR1 is LNHNV and CDR2 is YYDKDF (reference sequence). The CDR3 reads CATKGEANEKLFF. The CDR3 DNA reads TGTGCCACCAAAGGGGAGGCTAATGAAAAACTGTTTTTT.